Presented here are 14 T cell receptor beta chains from one specimen sequenced in a study of blood T cell repertoires in COVID-19. Some clones are missing from TCRdb's copy, which holds only in-frame ones; the method was immunoSEQ multiplex PCR. This repertoire shows more than 250,000 clones, about 89% found once; its top ten account for 5% to 7%. The sample taken for sequencing was peripheral blood. Receptors were obtained from a man between 18 and 29 years old who had recovered from COVID-19.

A single count supports this clone. The rearrangement uses TRBV7-2 and TRBJ2-1, with 9 bases matching TRBD2. This CDR3 comprises 15 residues. After removal of 5 bases from V and 1 base from J, the junction contained 3 bases not matched to a gene. Per germline, CDR1 SGHTA and CDR2 FQGNSA. The CDR3 here is CASSQGLASYNEQFF. DNA for the CDR3: TGTGCCAGCAGCCAGGGACTAGCTTCCTACAATGAGCAGTTCTTC.

This clone appeared a few times. The genes are TRBV13 and TRBJ2-2; weak D call: TRBD1 (7 bases). V lost 7 bases and J 4 bases, leaving 10 bases between the germline ends. The length of the CDR3 is 13 residues. CDR1 and CDR2 from the germline V gene are PRHDT and FYEKMQ (reference sequence). This CDR3 is CASTGGPTGELFF. CDR3 sequence (DNA): TGTGCCAGCACAGGGGGGCCCACCGGGGAGCTGTTTTTT.

This chain joins TRBV29-1 and TRBJ2-1; tentative D call: TRBD2 (5 bases). V was shortened by 6 bases and J by 7 bases, with 13 bases between the two germline ends. This CDR3 has 12 residues. CDR1 SQVTM and CDR2 ANQGSEA come from the germline V gene. The CDR3 region is CSVDPTTNEQFF. The CDR3 nucleotides read TGCAGCGTGGACCCGACTACGAATGAGCAGTTCTTC.

This clone has just a few counts. V gene TRBV3-1 (or the pseudogene TRBV3-2) combines with J gene TRBJ2-7; maybe TRBD1 (6 bases). The CDR3 has 14 amino acids. Between the trimmed V and J ends, which lost 4 bases and 2 bases, there was a span of 12 bases. Germline V gives CDR1 LGHDT, CDR2 YNNKEL (reference sequence). CDR3 region: CASSPTGQAYEQYF. CDR3 sequence (DNA): TGTGCCAGCAGCCCAACGGGACAAGCCTACGAGCAGTACTTC.

CDR3 sequence (DNA): TGTGCCAGCAACCAAAACAGGGAGGGAAGCTACGAGCAGTACTTC. This gives the protein CASNQNREGSYEQYF. The rearrangement links TRBV6-4 to TRBJ2-7; D possibly corresponds to TRBD2 (7 bases). Trimming shortened V by 7 bases and J by 3 bases, and 19 bases separated the two germline ends. This CDR3 is 15 amino acids long. Germline values: CDR1 MRHNA, CDR2 SNTAGT.

Written as DNA, the CDR3 is TGCGCCAGCACTGGGGCGGGGGACACAGATACGCAGTATTTT. Protein product: CASTGAGDTDTQYF. The V call is TRBV10-1, the J call TRBJ2-3; 7 bases match TRBD2. Looked up from germline, CDR1 is WNHNN and CDR2 is SYGVQD (reference sequence). Trimming cost V 7 bases and J 2 bases; bases outside gene matches: 6. This CDR3 is 14 amino acids long.

This clone was seen once. The chain uses TRBV7-9 and TRBJ1-1; 9 nucleotides line up with TRBD1. The V gene's germline CDR1 is SEHNR and CDR2 FQNEAQ (reference sequence). V dropped 5 bases and J dropped 3; count of bases not matched to a gene: 7. The CDR3 is 15 amino acids. This chain's CDR3 is CASSEQGAVDTEAFF. The CDR3, as DNA: TGTGCCAGCAGCGAACAGGGGGCTGTGGACACTGAAGCTTTCTTT.

Concerning this clone: The junction departs from the called germline gene at one end, perhaps through a read error. This chain uses TRBV7-7 with TRBJ2-7, with D unclear. Germline-derived CDR1 and CDR2 are SSHAT and FNYEAQ (reference sequence). This CDR3 region has 15 residues. This CDR3 is CASSLELGSLYEQYF. The CDR3 region has the DNA TGTGCTAGCAGCTTAGAATTGGGCAGCCTCTACGAGCAGTACTTC.

The CDR3 sequence is CASSLGPAGGRETQYF. DNA for the CDR3: TGCGCCAGCAGCTTGGGTCCGGCAGGGGGTAGGGAGACCCAGTACTTC. V usage is TRBV5-1 and J usage is TRBJ2-5; 7 bases agree with TRBD1. This CDR3 has 16 amino acids. The V gene's germline CDR1 is SGHRS and CDR2 YFSETQ. J gave up 5 bases and V 0 bases, and 10 bases lay outside the gene matches. The full variable domain, in which reference TRBV5-1 and TRBJ2-5 provide the parts outside the CDR3, is KAGVTQTPRYLIKTRGQQVTLSCSPISGHRSVSWYQQTPGQGLQFLFEYFSETQRNKGNFPGRFSGRQFSNSRSEMNVSTLELGDSALYLCASSLGPAGGRETQYFGPGTRLLVL.

V gene TRBV14 combines with J gene TRBJ1-3, with 7 bases that match TRBD1. J lost 2 bases, V lost 6 bases, and 10 bases had no gene match. Germline CDR1 and CDR2: SGHDN and FVKESK. The CDR3 totals 16 residues. Here the CDR3 reads CASSWGQLLAGNTIYF. CDR3 nucleotide sequence: TGTGCCAGCAGTTGGGGACAGTTGCTGGCTGGAAACACCATATATTTT.

The gene calls are TRBV18 and TRBJ1-1; D is unresolved. Germline lookup yields CDR1 KGHSH and CDR2 LQKENI. There are 15 residues in the CDR3. Trimming took 1 base from V and 1 from J, leaving 10 bases between them. The CDR3 sequence is CASSPRTGSNTEAFF. The CDR3 coding sequence is TGTGCCAGCTCACCACGAACGGGTTCGAACACTGAAGCTTTCTTT.

This clone was found once. The chain couples TRBV5-4 to TRBJ2-7; 10 bases are shared with TRBD2. Germline assignment: CDR1 SGHNT and CDR2 YYREEE (reference sequence). The V and J ends lost 3 bases and 0 bases, in that order; junction bases with no gene match: 3. The CDR3 length is 15 residues. CDR3 bases: TGTGCCAGCAGCTCTACTAGCGGGGTCTCCTACGAGCAGTACTTC. Translating gives CASSSTSGVSYEQYF.

The J gene is TRBJ2-5, the V gene TRBV24-1, with 12 bases lining up with TRBD2. The CDR3 is 21 residues long. V was pared by 5 bases and J by 3 bases, with 21 bases of the junction left unmatched. Germline-derived CDR1 and CDR2 are KGHDR and SFDVKD. The CDR3 bases are TGTGCCACCAGTGCTGGACGGTGGACTAGCGGGACGCATACGGAAGAAGAGACCCAGTACTTC. Its translation: CATSAGRWTSGTHTEEETQYF.

The chain recombines TRBV18 with TRBJ1-6, with 7 bases that match TRBD1. CDR3 length: 15 residues. J lost 7 bases, V lost 4 bases, and 7 bases had no gene match. Germline CDR1 and CDR2: KGHSH and LQKENI. The chain's CDR3 is CASSRTTGLNSPLHF. CDR3 in DNA: TGTGCCAGCTCACGAACGACAGGGTTGAATTCACCCCTCCACTTT. Drawing the rest from reference TRBV18 and TRBJ1-6, the complete variable domain is NAGVMQNPRHLVRRRGQEARLRCSPMKGHSHVYWYRQLPEEGLKFMVYLQKENIIDESGMPKERFSAEFPKEGPSILRIQQVVRGDSAAYFCASSRTTGLNSPLHFGNGTRLTVT.